This TCR beta chain is drawn from a study of OX40 agonist ivuxolimab in advanced cancers. Study-level background: Allowance was made for prior anti-PD-1, anti-PD-L1 or anti-CTLA-4 therapy, and approximately 40% had some.

As to this clone: Its matching antigen is unknown.

Using immunoSEQ multiplex PCR, the repertoire was profiled, and TCRdb retains in-frame clones only, with some absent. The table records 60,000 to 70,000 clones, around nine tenths of them present only once. Study-level results: Some patients who did not respond also had low normalized T-cell clonal expansion.

CDR1 and CDR2 (germline): MNHNY, SVGAGI (reference sequence). The CDR3 is 14 residues long. The ends were cut back, 6 bases at V and 0 bases at J, with 9 bases in the middle. V and J are TRBV6-6 and TRBJ2-1, with D perhaps matching TRBD2 (5 bases). Material: CD4+ or CD8+ T cells sorted from blood, obtained in a trial of the OX40 agonist ivuxolimab. The TCR originated in an adult with an advanced solid tumor such as melanoma, head and neck, liver or kidney cancer. CDR3 loop: CASREAGSYNEQFF. The DNA for the CDR3 is TGTGCCAGCAGGGAGGCAGGCTCCTACAATGAGCAGTTCTTC.